The 25 T cell receptor beta chains reported below all come from one sample, sequenced in a study of blood T cell repertoires in COVID-19. Sequencing was performed with immunoSEQ multiplex PCR; in TCRdb, only in-frame clones are kept and a portion is missing. The sample has around 280,000 clones; around nine tenths are singletons. The sequenced sample was PBMCs or T cells enriched from blood (not recorded which). The receptors derive from a woman in her thirties or forties who had recovered from COVID-19.

This clone was seen a single time. This rearrangement joins TRBV19 to TRBJ1-5; TRBD1 is a possible D gene (5 bases). The V gene's germline CDR1 is LNHDA and CDR2 SQIVND (reference sequence). The CDR3 contains 14 residues. V was cut by 3 bases and J by 9 bases, with 15 bases left in between. The CDR3 reads CASSIATGGAPQHF. As DNA, the CDR3 is TGTGCCAGTAGTATTGCGACGGGCGGGGCGCCCCAGCATTTT.

The chain employs TRBV5-1 and TRBJ2-3; no clear D. CDR3 length: 13 amino acids. The germline V gene has CDR1 SGHRS and CDR2 YFSETQ. Deletions cut 3 bases from V and 7 bases from J, with 12 bases between. In DNA, the CDR3 is TGCGCCAGCAGCTCCCGACCAGACAATACGCAGTATTTT. Its protein product is CASSSRPDNTQYF.

The chain recombines TRBV7-8 with TRBJ1-5, with a tentative D call TRBD1 (5 bases). The CDR3 covers 13 residues. Germline V gene data show CDR1 as SGHVS and CDR2 as FQNEAQ. The V end lost 8 bases, the J end lost 1 base, and 9 bases lay between the germline ends. CDR3 loop: CASGAWSNQPQHF. Written as DNA, the CDR3 is TGTGCCAGCGGGGCATGGAGCAATCAGCCCCAGCATTTT.

J is TRBJ1-2 and V is TRBV5-1; D possibly corresponds to TRBD1 (5 bases). CDR1 SGHRS and CDR2 YFSETQ come from the germline V gene. The CDR3 loop spans 16 amino acids. V gave up 0 bases and J gave up 0 bases, with 12 bases separating them. Written as DNA, the CDR3 is TGCGCCAGCAGCTTGGCTATTGGGGCTACTAACTATGGCTACACCTTC. Encoded protein: CASSLAIGATNYGYTF.

The chain's CDR3 is CASSQTQGYEQFF. CDR3 DNA sequence: TGTGCCAGTAGTCAAACACAGGGCTACGAGCAGTTCTTC. V is TRBV19 and J is TRBJ2-1; D possibly corresponds to TRBD1 (6 bases). Germline V CDR1 and CDR2: LNHDA, SQIVND (reference sequence). Trimming cost V 5 bases and J 10 bases, with 15 bases left between them. This CDR3 has 13 amino acids. The full variable domain, in which reference TRBV19 and TRBJ2-1 provide the parts outside the CDR3, is DGGITQSPKYLFRKEGQNVTLSCEQNLNHDAMYWYRQDPGQGLRLIYYSQIVNDFQKGDIAEGYSVSREKKESFPLTVTSAQKNPTAFYLCASSQTQGYEQFFGPGTRLTVL.

This clone appeared a few times. The V gene is TRBV4-3, the J gene TRBJ2-2; tentatively, D is TRBD1 (6 bases). V gave up 3 bases and J gave up 4 bases, with 18 bases separating them. The CDR3 consists of 17 residues. Germline CDR1 is LGHNA and CDR2 is YSLEER. The CDR3 DNA follows: TGCGCCAGCAGCCACCCCGGGGAGCGGACAGTCACCGGGGAGCTGTTTTTT. Residues: CASSHPGERTVTGELFF.

The chain uses TRBV7-2 and TRBJ2-1, with TRBD2 matching 10 bases. Germline CDR1 SGHTA, CDR2 FQGNSA. The V segment lost 1 base and the J segment 8 bases; nucleotides outside the gene matches: 5. The CDR3 contains 15 residues. The CDR3 reads CASSLEAGGPHEQFF. CDR3 nucleotide sequence: TGTGCCAGCAGCTTAGAAGCGGGAGGGCCCCATGAGCAGTTCTTC. The entire variable domain, with the rest obtained from reference TRBV7-2 and TRBJ2-1, is as follows: GAGVSQSPSNKVTEKGKDVELRCDPISGHTALYWYRQSLGQGLEFLIYFQGNSAPDKSGLPSDRFSAERTGGSVSTLTIQRTQQEDSAVYLCASSLEAGGPHEQFFGPGTRLTVL.

The CDR3 DNA reads TGTGCCAGCAGCCTGACGGGACTTGGGGGAAACACCATATATTTT. Protein: CASSLTGLGGNTIYF. The chain couples TRBV7-6 to TRBJ1-3; TRBD1 is a possible D gene (5 bases). This CDR3 has 15 residues. Deletions cut 5 bases from V and 4 bases from J, with 15 bases between. Per germline, CDR1 SGHVS and CDR2 FNYEAQ.

Of note for this clone: Germline and junction disagree at one end, which may indicate a read error. The chain employs TRBV7-9 and TRBJ2-5; D possibly corresponds to TRBD2 (5 bases). The CDR3 is 14 residues long. Germline V lookup: CDR1 SEHNR, CDR2 FQNEAQ (reference sequence). The CDR3 spells CAGSLDYYQETQYF. As DNA, the CDR3 is TGTGCCGGCAGCTTAGACTACTACCAAGAGACCCAGTACTTC.

The rearrangement uses TRBV30 and TRBJ1-4; D might be TRBD1 (6 bases). The V gene's germline CDR1 is GTSNPN and CDR2 SVGIG (reference sequence). V was trimmed by 4 bases and J by 8 bases, leaving 20 bases between them. The CDR3 has 15 amino acids. In DNA, the CDR3 is TGTGCCTGGAAGGGAATCCTCGGGGGGCGCGAAAAACTGTTTTTT. Translated: CAWKGILGGREKLFF.

The genes are TRBV11-2 and TRBJ2-7; possible D gene TRBD1, 7 bases. Germline V gives CDR1 SGHAT, CDR2 FQNNGV. CDR3 length: 14 residues. The ends were cut back, 6 bases at V and 2 bases at J, with 14 bases in the middle. The CDR3 nucleotides read TGTGCCAGCAGATCTCAGGGGGGTCCCTACGAGCAGTACTTC. It specifies CASRSQGGPYEQYF.

The rearrangement links TRBV7-9 to TRBJ2-1, with 15 bases identical to TRBD2. CDR3 length: 14 amino acids. Germline CDR1 and CDR2: SEHNR and FQNEAQ (reference sequence). The V segment lost 5 bases and the J segment 14 bases; nucleotides outside the gene matches: 7. The CDR3 nucleotides are TGTGCCAGCAGCCAGGGACTAGCGGGAGGCCCGGAGTTCTTC. It is translated as CASSQGLAGGPEFF.

The genes are TRBV5-4 and TRBJ2-1; a possible D gene is TRBD2 (6 bases). Germline V lookup: CDR1 SGHNT, CDR2 YYREEE (reference sequence). Trimming pared 3 bases from V and 0 bases from J, leaving 13 bases between. This CDR3 spans 16 amino acids. CDR3 DNA sequence: TGTGCCAGCAGCTCCTATAGCGGAAGCTCCTACAATGAGCAGTTCTTC. This gives the protein CASSSYSGSSYNEQFF.

The V call is TRBV24-1, the J call TRBJ1-1; TRBD1 matches 7 bases. The CDR3 consists of 16 residues. In germline, CDR1 is KGHDR, CDR2 SFDVKD. V trimming: 6 bases; J trimming: 3 bases; junction bases outside the gene matches: 12. CDR3 sequence: CATSTSGTDTHTEAFF. CDR3 sequence (DNA): TGTGCCACCAGTACATCCGGGACAGATACCCACACTGAAGCTTTCTTT.

The chain carries TRBV15 and TRBJ1-5; D is unclear. V shed 3 bases and J shed 6 bases, with 6 bases lying between them. CDR1 is LNHNV, CDR2 YYDKDF, per germline (reference sequence). The CDR3 is made up of 12 amino acids. CDR3 loop: CATSSTGQPQHF. The CDR3 nucleotides are TGTGCCACCAGCAGCACGGGTCAGCCCCAGCATTTT. Full variable domain (missing parts from reference TRBV15 and TRBJ1-5): DAMVIQNPRYQVTQFGKPVTLSCSQTLNHNVMYWYQQKSSQAPKLLFHYYDKDFNNEADTPDNFQSRRPNTSFCFLDIRSPGLGDTAMYLCATSSTGQPQHFGDGTRLSIL.

The chain is built from TRBV7-2 and TRBJ2-7; D unclear. The CDR3 runs 13 residues. Deletions cut 1 base from V and 1 base from J, with 5 bases between. Germline V lookup: CDR1 SGHTA, CDR2 FQGNSA. CDR3 nucleotide sequence: TGTGCCAGCAGCTTAGGTAATTCCTACGAGCAGTACTTC. Amino acid sequence: CASSLGNSYEQYF.

The chain uses TRBV7-2 and TRBJ1-6; TRBD1 matches 8 bases. Trimming took 4 bases from V and 10 from J; bases not matched to a gene: 12. This CDR3 spans 16 amino acids. Germline loops: CDR1 SGHTA, CDR2 FQGNSA. This CDR3 reads CASSSRTGTGVSPLHF. CDR3 DNA sequence: TGTGCCAGCAGCTCGCGTACCGGGACAGGTGTATCACCCCTCCACTTT.

CDR3 sequence (DNA): TGTGCCAGCAGTCTACAGGGGAATCAGCCCCAGCATTTT. Translation gives CASSLQGNQPQHF. The J gene is TRBJ1-5, the V gene TRBV12-3 or TRBV12-4; 7 nucleotides agree with TRBD1. J lost 4 bases, V lost 5 bases, and 2 bases had no gene match. This CDR3 has 13 residues.

This clone was picked up one time. V gene TRBV7-2 combines with J gene TRBJ2-7, with unresolved D. Germline V gene sequence: CDR1 SGHTA, CDR2 FQGNSA. Trimming took 3 bases from V and 6 from J, leaving 18 bases between them. CDR3 length: 15 amino acids. The CDR3 protein is CASSFDGRGLGEQYF. CDR3 coding DNA: TGTGCCAGCAGCTTCGACGGAAGAGGTTTAGGCGAGCAGTACTTC.

The rearrangement links TRBV5-8 to TRBJ2-7, with D tentatively TRBD2 (5 bases). From germline, CDR1 is SGHTS and CDR2 YDEGEE. CDR3 size: 17 residues. The V gene lost 4 bases and the J gene lost 3 bases, with 23 bases spanning the gap. CDR3 sequence reads: CASSAPNRGQYLYEQYF. The CDR3 nucleotides are TGTGCCAGCAGCGCCCCGAATCGCGGGCAATACCTCTACGAGCAGTACTTC.

This chain connects TRBV12-3 or TRBV12-4 to TRBJ1-3; D is perhaps TRBD1 (6 bases). There are 12 residues in the CDR3. V was cut by 11 bases and J by 2 bases, with 10 bases left in between. The CDR3 DNA follows: TGTGCCTCACAGGGCCCTGGAAACACCATATATTTT. This gives the protein CASQGPGNTIYF.

This chain links TRBV7-9 with TRBJ1-4; D uncertain. CDR1 is SEHNR and CDR2 is FQNEAQ in the germline V gene (reference sequence). Deletions cut 5 bases from V and 4 bases from J, with 17 bases between. This CDR3 spans 16 amino acids. The CDR3 here is CASSELPQTRNEKLFF. As DNA, the CDR3 is TGTGCCAGCAGCGAACTGCCGCAAACCCGTAATGAAAAACTGTTTTTT.

The rearrangement uses TRBV3-1 (or the pseudogene TRBV3-2) and TRBJ1-2; 10 bases fit TRBD1. The CDR3 totals 15 residues. CDR1 is LGHDT and CDR2 is YNNKEL in the germline V gene (reference sequence). J gave up 1 base and V 4 bases, and 3 bases lay outside the gene matches. The DNA of the CDR3 is TGTGCCAGCAGCCTCCGGGACAGGGGTAACTATGGCTACACCTTC. Residues: CASSLRDRGNYGYTF.

This clone showed up just a few times. The rearrangement joins TRBV7-9 to TRBJ1-2, with TRBD1 matching 12 bases. Germline lookup yields CDR1 SEHNR and CDR2 FQNEAQ (reference sequence). The CDR3 totals 15 residues. V shed 5 bases and J 4 bases; nucleotides not matched to a gene: 5. DNA of the CDR3: TGTGCCAGCAGCAAGGGACAGGGGGCGACCTATGGCTACACCTTC. Protein product: CASSKGQGATYGYTF.

The genes are TRBV21-1 and TRBJ1-4. TRBV21-1 corresponds to a pseudogene. The CDR3 is 14 residues long. CDR3 in DNA: TGTGCCAGCAGCCGACTAGGGCAAAATGAAAAACTGTTTTTT. It yields the protein CASSRLGQNEKLFF.